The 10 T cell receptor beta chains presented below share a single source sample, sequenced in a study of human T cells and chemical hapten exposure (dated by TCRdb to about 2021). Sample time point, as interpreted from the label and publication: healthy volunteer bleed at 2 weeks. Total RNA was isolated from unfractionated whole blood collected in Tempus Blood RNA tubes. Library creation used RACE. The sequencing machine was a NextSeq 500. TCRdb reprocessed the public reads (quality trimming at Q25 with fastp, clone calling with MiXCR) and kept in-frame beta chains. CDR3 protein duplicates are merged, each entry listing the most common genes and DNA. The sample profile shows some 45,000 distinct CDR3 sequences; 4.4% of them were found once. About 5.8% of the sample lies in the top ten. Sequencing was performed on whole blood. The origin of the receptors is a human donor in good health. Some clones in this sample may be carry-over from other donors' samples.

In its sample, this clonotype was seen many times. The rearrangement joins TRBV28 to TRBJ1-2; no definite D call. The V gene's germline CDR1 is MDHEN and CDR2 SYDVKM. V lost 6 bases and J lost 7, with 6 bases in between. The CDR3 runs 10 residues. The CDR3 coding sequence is TGTGCCAGCAGAGGACGTGGCTACACCTTC. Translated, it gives CASRGRGYTF.

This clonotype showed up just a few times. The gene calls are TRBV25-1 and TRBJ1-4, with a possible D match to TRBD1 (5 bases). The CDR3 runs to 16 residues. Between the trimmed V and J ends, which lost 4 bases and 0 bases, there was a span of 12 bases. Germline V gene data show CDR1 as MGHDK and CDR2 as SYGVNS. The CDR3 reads CASSGAGRPTNEKLFF. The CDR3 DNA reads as TGTGCCAGCAGTGGGGCGGGACGTCCAACTAATGAAAAACTGTTTTTT.

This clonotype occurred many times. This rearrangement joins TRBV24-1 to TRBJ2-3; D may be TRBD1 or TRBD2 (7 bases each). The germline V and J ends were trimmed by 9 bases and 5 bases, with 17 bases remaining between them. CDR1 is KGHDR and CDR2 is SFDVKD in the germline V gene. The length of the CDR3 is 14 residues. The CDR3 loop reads CATQGGSWKDTQYF. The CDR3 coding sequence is TGTGCCACCCAGGGGGGGAGCTGGAAAGATACGCAGTATTTT.

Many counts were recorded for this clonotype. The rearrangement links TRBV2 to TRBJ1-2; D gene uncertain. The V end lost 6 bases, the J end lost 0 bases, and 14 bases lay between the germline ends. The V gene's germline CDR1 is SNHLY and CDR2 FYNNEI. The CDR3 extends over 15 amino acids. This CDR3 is CASRYDGGTNYGYTF. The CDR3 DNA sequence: TGTGCCAGCAGGTACGATGGCGGAACTAACTATGGCTACACCTTC. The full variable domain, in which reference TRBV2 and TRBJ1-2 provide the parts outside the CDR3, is EPEVTQTPSHQVTQMGQEVILRCVPISNHLYFYWYRQILGQKVEFLVSFYNNEISEKSEIFDDQFSVERPDGSNFTLKIRSTKLEDSAMYFCASRYDGGTNYGYTFGSGTRLTVV.

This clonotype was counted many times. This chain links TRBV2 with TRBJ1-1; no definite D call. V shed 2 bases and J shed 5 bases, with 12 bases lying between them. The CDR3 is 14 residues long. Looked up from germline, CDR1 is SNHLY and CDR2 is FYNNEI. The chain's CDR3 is CASSERGERTEAFF. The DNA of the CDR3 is TGTGCCAGCAGTGAACGGGGTGAGCGGACTGAAGCTTTCTTT.

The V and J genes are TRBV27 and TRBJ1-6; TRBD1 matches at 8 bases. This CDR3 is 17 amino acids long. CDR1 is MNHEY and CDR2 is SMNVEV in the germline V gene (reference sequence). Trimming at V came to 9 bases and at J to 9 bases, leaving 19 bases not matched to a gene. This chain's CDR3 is CARILRDRSPRGSPLHF. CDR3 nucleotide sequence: TGTGCCAGGATACTCCGGGACAGGAGCCCTAGGGGTTCACCCCTCCACTTT.

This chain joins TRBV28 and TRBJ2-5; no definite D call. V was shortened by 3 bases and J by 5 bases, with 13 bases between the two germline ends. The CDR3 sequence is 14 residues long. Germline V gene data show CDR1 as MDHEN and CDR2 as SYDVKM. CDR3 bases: TGTGCCAGCAGTTTTGACGGGCCCCGGGAGACCCAGTACTTC. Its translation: CASSFDGPRETQYF.

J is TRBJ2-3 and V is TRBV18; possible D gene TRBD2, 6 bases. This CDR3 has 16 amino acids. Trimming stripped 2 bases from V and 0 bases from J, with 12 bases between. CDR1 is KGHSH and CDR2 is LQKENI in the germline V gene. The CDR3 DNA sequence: TGTGCCAGCTCACCATCCCGGGGGAGTAGCACAGATACGCAGTATTTT. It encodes CASSPSRGSSTDTQYF.

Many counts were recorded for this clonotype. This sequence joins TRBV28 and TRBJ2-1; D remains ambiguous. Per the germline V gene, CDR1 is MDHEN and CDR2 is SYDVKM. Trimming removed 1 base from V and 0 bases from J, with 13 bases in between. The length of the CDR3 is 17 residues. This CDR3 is CASSLSYERFSYNEQFF. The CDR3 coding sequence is TGTGCCAGCAGTTTATCGTACGAGCGCTTCTCCTACAATGAGCAGTTCTTC.

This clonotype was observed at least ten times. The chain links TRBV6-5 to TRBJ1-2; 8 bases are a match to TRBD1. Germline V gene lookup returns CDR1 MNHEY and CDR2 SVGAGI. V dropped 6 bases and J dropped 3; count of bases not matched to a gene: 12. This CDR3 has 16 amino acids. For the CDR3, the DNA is TGTGCCAGCAGCGCACTATGGGGACAGGCCGACTATGGCTACACCTTC. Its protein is CASSALWGQADYGYTF.